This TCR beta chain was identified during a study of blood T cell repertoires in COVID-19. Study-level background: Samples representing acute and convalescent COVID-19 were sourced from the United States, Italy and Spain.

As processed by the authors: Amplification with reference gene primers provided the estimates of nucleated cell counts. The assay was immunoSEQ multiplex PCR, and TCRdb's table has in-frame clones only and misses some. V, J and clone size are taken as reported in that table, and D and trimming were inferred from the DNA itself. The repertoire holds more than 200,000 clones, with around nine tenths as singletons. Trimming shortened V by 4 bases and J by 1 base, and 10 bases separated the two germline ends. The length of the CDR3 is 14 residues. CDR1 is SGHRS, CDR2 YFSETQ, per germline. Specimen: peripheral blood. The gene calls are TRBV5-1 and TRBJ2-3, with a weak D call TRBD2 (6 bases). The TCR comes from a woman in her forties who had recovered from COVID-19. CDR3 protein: CASSPERGTDTQYF. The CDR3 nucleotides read TGCGCCAGCAGCCCGGAGCGGGGCACAGATACGCAGTATTTT. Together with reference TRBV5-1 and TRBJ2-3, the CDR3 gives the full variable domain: KAGVTQTPRYLIKTRGQQVTLSCSPISGHRSVSWYQQTPGQGLQFLFEYFSETQRNKGNFPGRFSGRQFSNSRSEMNVSTLELGDSALYLCASSPERGTDTQYFGPGTRLTVL.